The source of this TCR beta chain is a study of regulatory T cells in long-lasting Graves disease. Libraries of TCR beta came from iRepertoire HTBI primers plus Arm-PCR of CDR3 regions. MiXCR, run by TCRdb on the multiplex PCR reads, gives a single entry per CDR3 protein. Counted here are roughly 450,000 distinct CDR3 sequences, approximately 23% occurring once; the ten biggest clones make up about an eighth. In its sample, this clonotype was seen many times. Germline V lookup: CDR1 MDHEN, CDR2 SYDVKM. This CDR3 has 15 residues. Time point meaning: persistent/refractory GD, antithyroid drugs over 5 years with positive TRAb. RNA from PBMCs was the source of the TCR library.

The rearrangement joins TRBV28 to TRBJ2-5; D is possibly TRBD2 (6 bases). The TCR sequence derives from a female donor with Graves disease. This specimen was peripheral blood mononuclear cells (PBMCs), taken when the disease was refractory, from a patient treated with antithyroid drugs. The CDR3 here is CAATSPRWGGETQYF. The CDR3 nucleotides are TGTGCTGCGACTAGTCCCCGGTGGGGTGGGGAGACCCAGTACTTC.